This T cell receptor (beta chain) was observed in a study of T cell repertoires in cytomegalovirus infection. Study-level background: Recently identified HLA-C-restricted and well-studied HLA-B-restricted CMV epitopes were used. Shared public TCR beta signatures pointed to both CMV infection and a matching HLA type. Findings and limits, study-wide: Adding up the frequency of public TCR beta families identified people who carried CMV plus the relevant HLA.

This CDR3 is built from 13 residues. V dropped 2 bases and J dropped 8 bases, with 11 bases sitting between them. Each CDR3 protein gets one entry after TCRdb re-called the reads with MiXCR. This sample carries approximately 730,000 distinct CDR3 sequences, 30% to 40% of them seen once, and the ten largest clones take around a sixth. This clonotype was detected ten times or more. The antigen is undetermined. The source was cultured PBMCs, collected from culture after CMV antigen stimulation. This receptor was identified in a human donor in good health (CMV status not recorded). Some clones in this sample may be carry-over from other donors' samples. The chain combines TRBV12-3 or TRBV12-4 with TRBJ2-3, with D possibly TRBD2 on 5 matching bases. This CDR3 is CASSLTTAGTQYF. The CDR3 DNA follows: TGTGCCAGCAGTTTAACGACGGCGGGTACGCAGTATTTT.